This T cell receptor beta chain was observed in a study of human T cells and chemical hapten exposure. Study overall: TCR yields per sample varied mostly from small pooled library volume differences.

The time point here: patch test 1, 2 weeks after DPC sensitization. The treatment was: therapeutic diphenylcyclopropenone sensitization with weekly scalp DPC. Before extraction, the whole blood was not fractionated, and total RNA was taken from it. Donation of samples came from alopecia patients who were 18 to 70 years old and suitable for DPC. TCRdb itself ran the RACE reads through MiXCR, one entry per CDR3 protein. The data hold about 52,000 distinct CDR3 sequences, with more than 9.5% observed a single time. Trimming pared 6 bases from V and 4 bases from J, leaving 16 bases between. This CDR3 region has 15 residues. Whole-study findings and limits: Alopecia affected the donors, so their immune response may differ from healthy people's.

Concerning this clonotype itself: Its antigen is still unknown.

The sequenced sample was whole blood, obtained in connection with sensitization to the hapten diphenylcyclopropenone (DPC). This TCR was sampled from a woman aged 40 to 50 with alopecia areata. Some clones in this sample may be carry-over from other donors' samples. J is TRBJ1-5 and V is TRBV12-3 or TRBV12-4; maybe TRBD1 (6 bases). CDR3: CASSPSDRPNQPQHF. The CDR3 DNA follows: TGTGCCAGCAGCCCCTCAGACAGGCCAAATCAGCCCCAGCATTTT.